The clone carrying this TCR beta chain came up many times. No antigen is known for it. Reliance was placed on clinical symptoms, serum thyroxine, TRAb, thyroid ultrasound and orbital computed tomography for diagnosis. Investigators amplified TCR beta CDR3 regions from RNA transcripts. First-round RT-PCR employed HTBI primers, with a second-round multiplex PCR after it. One entry per CDR3 protein, called by TCRdb with MiXCR from the multiplex PCR reads. The sample has a few hundred thousand distinct CDR3 sequences, around a sixth seen once. V gave up 5 bases and J gave up 3 bases; unmatched junction bases: 10. The CDR3 has 15 amino acids. CDR1 is MNHEY, CDR2 SVGEGT, per germline. These data are taken from a study of Graves' ophthalmopathy and Graves' hyperthyroidism. Whole-study findings and limits: Sensitivity reached approximately 88% and specificity 75% to 82% for a 13-signature model separating ophthalmopathy from stable hyperthyroidism. Blood also harbored most expanded thyroid clonotypes above 0.001 frequency.

The sequenced material came from peripheral blood. The chain is built from TRBV6-2 or TRBV6-3 and TRBJ2-7, with TRBD1 matching over 7 bases. This clonotype was obtained from an adult man with Graves' ophthalmopathy. The CDR3 DNA reads TGTGCCAGCAGTGGCAGACAGGGCCCCTACTACGAGCAGTACTTC. It specifies CASSGRQGPYYEQYF.